What follows describes a single T cell receptor beta chain. Its antigen is undetermined. These data belong to a study of shared clonotypes between healthy human individuals. It was CD45RO-negative cells, positively selected for CCR7, that made up naive CD8 cells, with terminally differentiated effector memory CD45RA+ cells excluded. Germline CDR1 is MDHEN and CDR2 is SYDVKM. There are 13 residues in the CDR3. Trimming removed 5 bases from V and 1 base from J; junction bases left unmatched: 1. Sequencing used immunoSEQ multiplex PCR; TCRdb keeps in-frame clones, though not all of them. The table lists about 610,000 clones, 95% to 97% of them singletons. Study results and limitations: Memory subsets generally showed lower estimated richness than naive subsets. Relative to clonotypes present in all four donors, those not shared had lower generation probabilities. Naive CD4 clonotypes overlapped across a handful of donors at roughly 5%.

The sequenced material came from naive CD8+ T cells sorted from blood. The rearrangement joins TRBV28 to TRBJ1-1, with TRBD1 identical over 7 bases. The clonotype originates from a woman in her twenties or thirties in good health. The CDR3 region is CASSDRANTEAFF. As DNA, the CDR3 is TGTGCCAGCAGTGACAGGGCGAACACTGAAGCTTTCTTT.